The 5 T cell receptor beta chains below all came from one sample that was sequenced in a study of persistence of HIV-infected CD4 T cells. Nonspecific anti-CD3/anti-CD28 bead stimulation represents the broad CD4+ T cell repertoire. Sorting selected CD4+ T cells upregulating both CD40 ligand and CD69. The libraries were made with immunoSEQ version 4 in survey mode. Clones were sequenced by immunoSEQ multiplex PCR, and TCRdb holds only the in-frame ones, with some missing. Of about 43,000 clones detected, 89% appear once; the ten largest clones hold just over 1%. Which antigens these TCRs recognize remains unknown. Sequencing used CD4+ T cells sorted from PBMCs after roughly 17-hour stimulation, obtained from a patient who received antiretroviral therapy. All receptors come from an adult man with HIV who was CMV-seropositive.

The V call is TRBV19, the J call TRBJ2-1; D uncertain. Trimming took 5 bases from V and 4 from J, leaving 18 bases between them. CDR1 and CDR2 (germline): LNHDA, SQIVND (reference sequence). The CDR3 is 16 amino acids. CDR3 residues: CASSPPGDKLYNEQFF. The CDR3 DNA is TGTGCCAGTAGTCCCCCAGGTGACAAACTGTACAATGAGCAGTTCTTC.

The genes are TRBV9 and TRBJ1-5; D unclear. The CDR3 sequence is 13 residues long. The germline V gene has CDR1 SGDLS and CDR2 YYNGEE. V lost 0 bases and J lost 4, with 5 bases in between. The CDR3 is CASSVGTNQPQHF. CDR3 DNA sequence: TGTGCCAGCAGCGTAGGCACAAATCAGCCCCAGCATTTT.

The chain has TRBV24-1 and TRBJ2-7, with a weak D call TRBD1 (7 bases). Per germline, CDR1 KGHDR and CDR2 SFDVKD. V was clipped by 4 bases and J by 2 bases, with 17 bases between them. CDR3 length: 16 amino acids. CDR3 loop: CATSDRNRGGTYEQYF. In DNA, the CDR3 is TGTGCCACCAGTGACCGTAACAGGGGAGGAACCTACGAGCAGTACTTC.

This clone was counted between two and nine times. As DNA, the CDR3 is TGTGCCAGCAGTTCCCAAAGAGGGTTGGAAAAGACCCAGTACTTC. Its protein is CASSSQRGLEKTQYF. The V gene is TRBV6-1, the J gene TRBJ2-5; D possibly corresponds to TRBD2 (5 bases). Germline V gene lookup returns CDR1 MNHNS and CDR2 SASEGT. V was cut by 5 bases and J by 6 bases, with 19 bases left in between. This CDR3 contains 15 residues.

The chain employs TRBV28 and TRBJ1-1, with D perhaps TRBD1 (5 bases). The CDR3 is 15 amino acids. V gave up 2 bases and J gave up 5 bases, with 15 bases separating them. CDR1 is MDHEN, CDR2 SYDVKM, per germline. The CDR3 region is CASSLIMGGGTEAFF. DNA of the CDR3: TGTGCCAGCAGTTTAATAATGGGGGGGGGAACTGAAGCTTTCTTT.